This entry is about one T cell receptor beta chain. The repertoire was sequenced with immunoSEQ multiplex PCR; TCRdb's copy has only in-frame clones and lacks some. The repertoire holds under 20,000 clones, with just over 70% as singletons. Stated treatment: randomized to nivolumab then ipilimumab (arm A) or the reverse (arm B). DNA-damaging chemotherapy had not been given to any patient beforehand. Sorted cells were live CD3+CD8+, lacking CD19 and CD56, from PBMCs. The CDR3 covers 15 residues. The ends lost 7 bases at V and 4 bases at J; junction bases unmatched: 11. Germline V CDR1 and CDR2: MNHEY, SMNVEV (reference sequence). This sample is part of a study of sequential checkpoint blockade in melanoma. Study background: Patients were randomized 1:1 to nivolumab-then-ipilimumab or ipilimumab-then-nivolumab first-line.

The rearrangement uses TRBV27 and TRBJ1-1; TRBD1 aligns across 8 bases. The sample was CD8+ T cells sorted from blood (inferred from file names), taken from a patient given nivolumab and ipilimumab in sequence. The receptor comes from a human donor with melanoma. The CDR3, as DNA: TGTGCCAGCACCACGAGGACAGGGCTAAGCACTGAAGCTTTCTTT. Translated: CASTTRTGLSTEAFF.